Listed here are 16 T cell receptor beta chains from one sample, sequenced in a study of blood T cell repertoires in COVID-19. The data were produced by immunoSEQ multiplex PCR, yet TCRdb's version contains in-frame clones alone and is incomplete. The sample consists of 89,000 or so clones, nearly 95% of them appearing once. The sequencing sample was made of peripheral blood. The source of these receptors is a human donor with active COVID-19. The donor label of this sample is uncertain.

The J gene is TRBJ2-1, the V gene TRBV5-1, with 8 nucleotides matching TRBD1. The CDR3 spans 17 residues. The V gene end was trimmed by 2 bases and the J gene end by 7 bases; junction bases not matched to a gene: 14. Germline V gene data show CDR1 as SGHRS and CDR2 as YFSETQ. Here the CDR3 reads CASSFTSRDRSVNEQFF. Written as DNA, the CDR3 is TGCGCCAGCAGCTTTACATCCCGGGACAGGTCCGTTAATGAGCAGTTCTTC.

The chain employs TRBV28 and TRBJ2-7; 9 nucleotides line up with TRBD2. The V and J ends lost 4 bases and 5 bases, in that order; junction bases with no gene match: 9. The CDR3 consists of 15 residues. In germline, CDR1 is MDHEN, CDR2 SYDVKM. In DNA form, the CDR3 reads TGTGCCAGCAGTTCAGACCGACTAGCGGTCCACGAGCAGTACTTC. Its protein is CASSSDRLAVHEQYF.

V is TRBV18 and J is TRBJ2-7; 12 nucleotides line up with TRBD1. J gave up 3 bases and V 3 bases, and 3 bases lay outside the gene matches. This CDR3 region has 15 residues. From germline, CDR1 is KGHSH and CDR2 LQKENI. The CDR3 sequence is CASSPGTGGFYEQYF. Written as DNA, the CDR3 is TGTGCCAGCTCACCCGGGACAGGGGGCTTCTACGAGCAGTACTTC. The full variable domain, with the rest looked up from reference TRBV18 and TRBJ2-7, is NAGVMQNPRHLVRRRGQEARLRCSPMKGHSHVYWYRQLPEEGLKFMVYLQKENIIDESGMPKERFSAEFPKEGPSILRIQQVVRGDSAAYFCASSPGTGGFYEQYFGPGTRLTVT.

The chain uses TRBV28 and TRBJ2-7; 11 bases are shared with TRBD1. CDR3 size: 15 residues. Germline CDR1 is MDHEN and CDR2 is SYDVKM. Trimming cost V 6 bases and J 2 bases; bases outside gene matches: 6. The CDR3 here is CASSSGQGGPYEQYF. The DNA of the CDR3 is TGTGCCAGCAGCTCGGGACAGGGGGGTCCCTACGAGCAGTACTTC.

The chain couples TRBV3-1 (or the pseudogene TRBV3-2) to TRBJ2-5; 7 nucleotides agree with TRBD1. J gave up 4 bases and V 2 bases, and 4 bases lay outside the gene matches. This CDR3 comprises 14 residues. CDR1 is LGHDT and CDR2 is YNNKEL in the germline V gene (reference sequence). The CDR3 reads CASSQNRGGETQYF. In nucleotides, the CDR3 is TGTGCCAGCAGCCAAAACAGGGGTGGAGAGACCCAGTACTTC.

This clone was observed a few times. The CDR3 sequence is CASRSGTGVNEQFF. The CDR3, as DNA: TGTGCCAGCAGGTCCGGGACGGGGGTGAATGAGCAGTTCTTC. The rearrangement uses TRBV6-5 and TRBJ2-1, with D perhaps TRBD2 (6 bases). This CDR3 comprises 14 residues. Trimming removed 6 bases at V and 7 bases at J, with 16 bases between. Germline V gene data show CDR1 as MNHEY and CDR2 as SVGAGI.

The genes are TRBV24-1 and TRBJ2-5, with 8 nucleotides matching TRBD1. From germline, CDR1 is KGHDR and CDR2 SFDVKD. The CDR3 is 13 residues long. V shed 7 bases and J 3 bases; nucleotides not matched to a gene: 3. CDR3 sequence reads: CATSQGAKETQYF. The CDR3 DNA reads TGTGCCACCAGCCAGGGGGCTAAAGAGACCCAGTACTTC.

The chain recombines TRBV3-1 (or the pseudogene TRBV3-2) with TRBJ2-7, with D possibly TRBD1 on 6 matching bases. Germline V gene data show CDR1 as LGHDT and CDR2 as YNNKEL (reference sequence). V lost 1 base to trimming and J lost 3 bases, with 10 bases between them. CDR3 length: 14 amino acids. The CDR3 protein is CASSQGYRDYEQYF. The DNA for the CDR3 is TGTGCCAGCAGCCAAGGGTACAGGGACTACGAGCAGTACTTC.

The V call is TRBV5-1, the J call TRBJ1-1; D gene unclear. Trimming took 4 bases from V and 0 from J, leaving 13 bases between them. The CDR3 contains 15 residues. Germline loops: CDR1 SGHRS, CDR2 YFSETQ. In DNA, the CDR3 is TGCGCCAGCAGCCCCCAGACATCTATGAACACTGAAGCTTTCTTT. The encoded protein is CASSPQTSMNTEAFF.

The rearrangement links TRBV6-5 to TRBJ1-2, with D perhaps matching TRBD1 (5 bases). V lost 6 bases to trimming and J lost 4 bases, with 12 bases between them. The CDR3 spans 13 residues. The germline gives CDR1 MNHEY, CDR2 SVGAGI. CDR3 sequence (DNA): TGTGCCAGCAGATTTCCTCAGGGCTATGGCTACACCTTC. Protein: CASRFPQGYGYTF.

J is TRBJ1-2 and V is TRBV21-1; the table's D call, TRBD1, was not checked against the DNA. TRBV21-1 is recorded as a pseudogene. The CDR3 runs 15 residues. CDR3 sequence: CASSKRQLSHYGYTF. CDR3 sequence (DNA): TGTGCCAGCAGCAAAAGACAGCTTTCCCACTATGGCTACACCTTC.

The chain is built from TRBV28 and TRBJ1-5; D unresolved. V gave up 7 bases and J gave up 6 bases, with 22 bases separating them. Looked up from germline, CDR1 is MDHEN and CDR2 is SYDVKM. The CDR3 runs 16 residues. CDR3 sequence: CASTQAPSGRGQPQHF. The DNA for the CDR3 is TGTGCCAGCACTCAAGCCCCCTCCGGTCGGGGTCAGCCCCAGCATTTT.

This chain links TRBV19 with TRBJ2-3; 9 bases map to TRBD1. J lost 3 bases, V lost 7 bases, and 5 bases had no gene match. The CDR3 runs 14 residues. The germline CDR1 and CDR2 sequences are LNHDA and SQIVND (reference sequence). The CDR3 region is CASTTGQGTDTQYF. As DNA, the CDR3 is TGTGCCAGTACCACAGGACAGGGGACAGATACGCAGTATTTT.

V is TRBV2 and J is TRBJ2-6, with unresolved D. The V end was cut by 6 bases, the J end by 2 bases, with 5 bases between. The CDR3 length is 13 residues. Germline loops: CDR1 SNHLY, CDR2 FYNNEI. Here the CDR3 DNA reads TGTGCCAGCAGCCAGACTGGGGCCAACGTCCTGACTTTC. Its translation: CASSQTGANVLTF.

The genes are TRBV21-1 and TRBJ2-1; the table's TRBD2 call for D was not verified on the DNA. TRBV21-1 is marked as a pseudogene. CDR3 length equals 16 residues. The CDR3 is CASSKARGRSYNEQFF. The CDR3 DNA reads as TGTGCCAGCAGCAAAGCCCGGGGGAGGTCCTACAATGAGCAGTTCTTC.

The chain carries TRBV18 and TRBJ2-7; 8 nucleotides match TRBD1. With 3 bases clipped from V and 3 bases from J, the junction kept 4 bases outside the gene matches. Germline V gene lookup returns CDR1 KGHSH and CDR2 LQKENI. The CDR3 runs 14 residues. CDR3 nucleotide sequence: TGTGCCAGCTCACCGGACAGGGTCGGCTACGAGCAGTACTTC. This translates into CASSPDRVGYEQYF.